This entry is about one TCR beta chain. This clone came up once. This receptor's antigen is unknown. No much larger clone exists at a distance of one base, and base qualities are not known. This entry belongs to a study of a mutant IDH1 vaccine in newly diagnosed glioma (dated by TCRdb to the early 2020s). Background on the whole study: Of the roughly 33 treated patients, around 62% were male and about 40% were female, and a mean age of roughly 40 years was recorded. Prior to enrollment, patients had been given standard therapy consisting of radiotherapy alone, temozolomide alone, or radiochemotherapy with temozolomide, with the combination given to most patients. Peripheral blood was drawn at six visits: V03 (baseline), V05, V07, V10, V12 and V13. For exploratory analyses, longitudinal TCRB deep sequencing was carried out in 25 treated patients wherever samples were available. General conclusions and limits of the study: Selection of PBMC samples for TCRB deep sequencing was based on availability. The authors stated that sample limitations prevented analyses of patient blood samples from being reproduced. Vaccine-induced immune responses across multiple MHC alleles were detected in approximately 94% of patients. Pseudoprogression appeared unrelated to alterations in the top peripheral T cell clonotypes detected by TCRB sequencing.

The V end loses 1 base and the J end loses 2 bases, and a stretch of 14 bases separates them. Its CDR3 holds 16 amino acids, cysteine through phenylalanine. Solely the CDR3 DNA is kept, with 48 bases framed from the first base. CDR1 and CDR2, looked up from the germline V gene, are MGHRA and YSYEKL. Receptors were amplified or captured by the immunoSEQ multiplex PCR assay. Rearranged TCR beta chain sequences were amplified with the hsTCRB Kit following the manufacturer's protocol. TCRB libraries were sequenced on an Illumina MiSeq. In the source study's methods: The proprietary platform of the kit vendor was used for demultiplexing, trimming and gene mapping. The source is immuneACCESS, and TCRdb retained only in-frame sequences with V and J called. Part of the clones is not carried over; for the studies checked, unresolved V genes explain less than half of this, and the remainder is unexplained. V and J calls and clone size are as listed in that table; D and trimming were resolved from the DNA. The sample table lists under 90,000 clones, approximately 79% of them with a count of one. The ten largest clones capture around 8.2% of the sample.

Explained via the paper, the time point label denotes: baseline, week 1 (first vaccination visit). The treatment or condition label, read with the paper, signifies: pre-vaccination baseline after standard-of-care therapy. Donors had newly diagnosed WHO grade 3 or 4 IDH1-mutant astrocytomas with loss of nuclear ATRX. The samples were drawn from NOA16, a multicentre, single-arm, open-label phase I trial in Germany that tested a mutant IDH1 peptide vaccine in humans for the first time. Visit V03 blood draws served as the baseline sample for immunogenicity testing. The DNeasy Blood and Tissue Kit was used to extract genomic DNA from EDTA blood for TCRB sequencing.

The source of this sequence is a man aged 45-65 years with glioma. Specimen: PBMCs, collected from a glioma patient treated with radiotherapy, temozolomide or both. The sequence joins TRBV4-1 to TRBJ1-2, and TRBD1 may be the D gene, going by 6 matching bases. The DNA sequence is TGCGCCAGCAGCCAAGCCAGTCGGACAGTCAACTATGGCTACACCTTC. It encodes CASSQASRTVNYGYTF.